Sequencing of this T cell receptor (beta chain) was carried out in a study of cytomegalovirus exposure and HLA in healthy donors. Study-level results: Per a later analysis, HLA-associated TCR beta chains showed more clonal expansion than other, equally common TCR beta chains.

This CDR3 spans 16 amino acids. The ends lost 4 bases at V and 1 base at J; junction bases unmatched: 10. The germline CDR1 and CDR2 sequences are SGHRS and YFSETQ. PCR primers comprised 60 Vbeta and 13 Jbeta primers. Data came from immunoSEQ multiplex PCR; TCRdb stores just in-frame clones and leaves some out. This sample's table reports 160,000 or so clones. Points on this clone: Its antigen remains unknown.

This TCR came from a man aged 25 to 45 in good health and CMV-seronegative. The sequencing sample was made of PBMCs. The chain couples TRBV5-1 to TRBJ2-7; TRBD2 aligns across 8 bases. CDR3 region: CASSEGDTSGSYEQYF. The DNA of the CDR3 is TGCGCCAGCAGCGAAGGGGATACTAGCGGTTCCTACGAGCAGTACTTC. Full variable domain (outside the CDR3, taken from reference TRBV5-1 and TRBJ2-7): KAGVTQTPRYLIKTRGQQVTLSCSPISGHRSVSWYQQTPGQGLQFLFEYFSETQRNKGNFPGRFSGRQFSNSRSEMNVSTLELGDSALYLCASSEGDTSGSYEQYFGPGTRLTVT.